The 3 T cell receptor beta chains in this list originate from one sample, sequenced in a study of shared clonotypes between healthy human individuals. Terminally differentiated effector memory CD45RA+ cells were left out of the naive CD8 fraction, which was CD45RO-negative and positively selected for CCR7. Generated by immunoSEQ multiplex PCR, the TCRdb table keeps only in-frame clones and is missing some. The repertoire consists of millions of clones, with approximately 95% occurring once and the leading ten covering approximately 1.2%. The specimen was naive CD8+ T cells sorted from blood. Receptors originate from a young man in good health.

Of note for this clone: The junction differs from germline at one of its ends, possibly a read error. The rearrangement uses TRBV19 and TRBJ1-1; weak D call: TRBD1 (6 bases). CDR3 length equals 15 residues. The germline gives CDR1 LNHDA, CDR2 SQIVND (reference sequence). CDR3 protein: CASSVDRLMNTEAFF. The DNA for the CDR3 is TGTGCCAGTAGTGTAGACAGGTTAATGAACACTGAAGCTTTCTTT.

This chain uses TRBV4-1 with TRBJ2-2; 10 bases line up with TRBD2. In germline, CDR1 is MGHRA, CDR2 YSYEKL. Germline trimming cut 4 bases from V and 3 bases from J; bases unmatched to any gene: 11. The CDR3 contains 18 residues. The CDR3 loop reads CASSPAGLAGEDTGELFF. Here the CDR3 DNA reads TGCGCCAGCAGCCCAGCGGGGCTAGCGGGGGAGGACACCGGGGAGCTGTTTTTT.

This chain links TRBV6-5 with TRBJ2-4; 8 nucleotides agree with TRBD2. Germline V CDR1 and CDR2: MNHEY, SVGAGI. Trimming cost V 4 bases and J 3 bases; bases outside gene matches: 5. This CDR3 region has 15 residues. The CDR3 DNA reads as TGTGCCAGCAGTTTTTTTAGCGGGAACAAAAACATTCAGTACTTC. Encoded protein: CASSFFSGNKNIQYF.